These 30 T cell receptor beta chains were sequenced from one sample in a study of blood T cell repertoires in COVID-19. Assay used: immunoSEQ multiplex PCR; TCRdb lists only in-frame clones, some missing. The sample carries 150,000 to 200,000 clones, around 83% recorded once. Sequencing used peripheral blood. The receptors stem from a man in his late teens or twenties with acute or convalescent COVID-19.

This chain links TRBV7-6 with TRBJ2-2, with 11 bases lining up with TRBD2. CDR3 size: 18 residues. CDR1 is SGHVS and CDR2 is FNYEAQ in the germline V gene. The V gene end was trimmed by 1 base and the J gene end by 1 base; junction bases not matched to a gene: 5. The CDR3 DNA reads as TGTGCCAGCAGCTTAGAGTCTACTAGCGGGGGGAACACCGGGGAGCTGTTTTTT. Protein sequence: CASSLESTSGGNTGELFF.

The J gene is TRBJ2-1, the V gene TRBV28; D perhaps matches TRBD2 (6 bases). The CDR3 has 14 amino acids. The ends were cut back, 6 bases at V and 9 bases at J, with 18 bases in the middle. In germline, CDR1 is MDHEN, CDR2 SYDVKM. The CDR3 bases are TGTGCCAGCAGCCGACTAGAGAGTACGCCTGAGCAGTTCTTC. Its translation is CASSRLESTPEQFF.

The chain is built from TRBV7-9 and TRBJ2-5; D perhaps matches TRBD2 (6 bases). The CDR3 has 17 residues. Per germline, CDR1 SEHNR and CDR2 FQNEAQ (reference sequence). V gave up 5 bases and J gave up 5 bases, with 24 bases separating them. The CDR3 here is CASSPQRYGGVSETQYF. In DNA form, the CDR3 reads TGTGCCAGCAGCCCCCAGAGATATGGCGGGGTGTCGGAGACCCAGTACTTC. The full variable domain, rest sourced from reference TRBV7-9 and TRBJ2-5, is DTGVSQNPRHKITKRGQNVTFRCDPISEHNRLYWYRQTLGQGPEFLTYFQNEAQLEKSRLLSDRFSAERPKGSFSTLEIQRTEQGDSAMYLCASSPQRYGGVSETQYFGPGTRLLVL.

The chain uses TRBV5-4 and TRBJ1-1; no clear D gene. This CDR3 contains 13 residues. Germline CDR1 is SGHNT and CDR2 is YYREEE (reference sequence). The germline V and J ends were trimmed by 5 bases and 1 base, with 9 bases remaining between them. CDR3 protein: CASRAFANTEAFF. The DNA for the CDR3 is TGTGCCAGCAGGGCTTTTGCGAACACTGAAGCTTTCTTT.

This chain links TRBV10-2 with TRBJ2-6, with 14 nucleotides matching TRBD2. The CDR3 is made up of 17 amino acids. J lost 4 bases, V lost 6 bases, and 5 bases had no gene match. CDR1 WSHSY and CDR2 SAAADI come from the germline V gene. The DNA of the CDR3 is TGCGCCAGCAGGCGACTAGCGGGGGGGCCGGGGGCCAACGTCCTGACTTTC. It is translated as CASRRLAGGPGANVLTF.

CDR3 nucleotide sequence: TGCGCCAGCAGCTTTTTTTTCCAGGGACAAGGGGACTCTGGAAACACCATATATTTT. Translating gives CASSFFFQGQGDSGNTIYF. The chain employs TRBV5-1 and TRBJ1-3; a weak D match, TRBD1 (6 bases). The CDR3 loop spans 19 amino acids. V lost 2 bases and J lost 0, with 21 bases in between. Per germline, CDR1 SGHRS and CDR2 YFSETQ.

The rearrangement links TRBV2 to TRBJ1-2, with a tentative D call TRBD1 (5 bases). The V and J ends lost 4 bases and 6 bases respectively, with 15 bases between them. CDR3 size: 14 residues. Germline V gene lookup returns CDR1 SNHLY and CDR2 FYNNEI. Here the CDR3 reads CASSVSGRGNGYTF. The DNA for the CDR3 is TGTGCCAGCAGTGTCTCGGGGAGGGGTAATGGCTACACCTTC.

The V and J genes are TRBV2 and TRBJ1-2; the D is unclear. V was pared by 4 bases and J by 1 base, with 10 bases between. CDR3 length equals 14 residues. Germline V CDR1 and CDR2: SNHLY, FYNNEI. The CDR3 DNA sequence: TGTGCCAGCAGTGCTAGACTGCTTAACTATGGCTACACCTTC. This gives the protein CASSARLLNYGYTF.

This chain links TRBV30 with TRBJ1-2; tentative D call: TRBD1 (6 bases). Germline V gives CDR1 GTSNPN, CDR2 SVGIG (reference sequence). Trimming took 4 bases from V and 0 from J, leaving 36 bases between them. The CDR3 totals 22 residues. CDR3 bases: TGTGCCTGGAAGGCGGGGGCCTTTTTCCGGGGGACTGTCGGGGGACCTAACTATGGCTACACCTTC. Translating it yields CAWKAGAFFRGTVGGPNYGYTF.

This chain links TRBV7-9 with TRBJ2-7; D might be TRBD2 (5 bases). The V and J ends lost 5 bases and 0 bases respectively, with 14 bases between them. The CDR3 contains 15 residues. Germline values: CDR1 SEHNR, CDR2 FQNEAQ (reference sequence). The CDR3 bases are TGTGCCAGCAGCCCGAGGAGGTTCGGCTCCTACGAGCAGTACTTC. This sequence encodes CASSPRRFGSYEQYF. Complete variable domain (other parts from reference TRBV7-9 and TRBJ2-7): DTGVSQNPRHKITKRGQNVTFRCDPISEHNRLYWYRQTLGQGPEFLTYFQNEAQLEKSRLLSDRFSAERPKGSFSTLEIQRTEQGDSAMYLCASSPRRFGSYEQYFGPGTRLTVT.

CDR3 sequence: CASSRMGTGGNTIYF. The CDR3 DNA is TGTGCCAGCAGCCGTATGGGAACAGGAGGAAACACCATATATTTT. V is TRBV7-6 and J is TRBJ1-3, with a tentative D call TRBD1 (5 bases). The length of the CDR3 is 15 residues. V was clipped by 5 bases and J by 4 bases, with 15 bases between them. Germline values: CDR1 SGHVS, CDR2 FNYEAQ.

CDR3 sequence: CASSEDRVRQPQHF. CDR3 in DNA: TGTGCCAGCAGCGAGGACAGGGTTCGACAGCCCCAGCATTTT. This sequence joins TRBV2 and TRBJ1-5, with TRBD1 identical over 8 bases. Germline loops: CDR1 SNHLY, CDR2 FYNNEI. Unmatched junction bases numbered 8, after V lost 6 bases and J lost 7 bases. This CDR3 is built from 14 residues.

V and J are TRBV7-6 and TRBJ2-1, with a tentative D call TRBD1 (5 bases). CDR3 size: 15 residues. Germline values: CDR1 SGHVS, CDR2 FNYEAQ. The ends were cut back, 5 bases at V and 0 bases at J, with 11 bases in the middle. The CDR3 sequence is CASSPQGGSYNEQFF. The DNA of the CDR3 is TGTGCCAGCAGCCCCCAGGGTGGCTCCTACAATGAGCAGTTCTTC. The full variable domain, completed using reference TRBV7-6 and TRBJ2-1, is GAGVSQSPRYKVTKRGQDVALRCDPISGHVSLYWYRQALGQGPEFLTYFNYEAQQDKSGLPNDRFSAERPEGSISTLTIQRTEQRDSAMYRCASSPQGGSYNEQFFGPGTRLTVL.

Worth noting for this clone: At one end, the junction sequence differs from germline, possibly due to a read error. The chain combines TRBV7-3 with TRBJ1-6; possible D gene TRBD1, 6 bases. The CDR3 consists of 9 residues. CDR1 and CDR2 (germline): SGHTA, FQGTGA. CDR3 sequence reads: CASSYRQDF. The DNA of the CDR3 is TGTGCCAGCAGCTACCGACAGGACTTT.

This chain joins TRBV11-2 and TRBJ2-5; no reliable D call. The CDR3 length is 13 residues. The germline V gene encodes CDR1 SGHAT and CDR2 FQNNGV. V dropped 3 bases and J dropped 2 bases, with 7 bases sitting between them. CDR3 nucleotide sequence: TGTGCCAGCAGCTTGAGGCGTCAAGAGACCCAGTACTTC. Its translation is CASSLRRQETQYF.

The gene calls are TRBV9 and TRBJ2-2, with TRBD1 matching over 9 bases. Germline CDR1 SGDLS, CDR2 YYNGEE. The CDR3 runs 15 residues. The junction had 3 bases not matched to a gene; V was cut back by 0 bases and J by 6 bases. The chain's CDR3 is CASSVEQGASGELFF. CDR3 nucleotide sequence: TGTGCCAGCAGCGTAGAACAGGGGGCTTCCGGGGAGCTGTTTTTT.

The rearrangement joins TRBV19 to TRBJ1-1, with a weak D call TRBD1 (6 bases). The CDR3 is 20 amino acids. Germline-derived CDR1 and CDR2 are LNHDA and SQIVND (reference sequence). Trimming removed 7 bases at V and 4 bases at J, with 34 bases between. The CDR3 DNA is TGTGCCAGTAAGTTGGAGTTTTCCAGCGAGGGGGACCCTCGGGGCACTGAAGCTTTCTTT. This gives the protein CASKLEFSSEGDPRGTEAFF. The whole variable domain, filled in from reference TRBV19 and TRBJ1-1, reads DGGITQSPKYLFRKEGQNVTLSCEQNLNHDAMYWYRQDPGQGLRLIYYSQIVNDFQKGDIAEGYSVSREKKESFPLTVTSAQKNPTAFYLCASKLEFSSEGDPRGTEAFFGQGTRLTVV.

The V call is TRBV7-9, the J call TRBJ1-2; a weak D match, TRBD1 (6 bases). Germline CDR1 and CDR2: SEHNR and FQNEAQ (reference sequence). This CDR3 comprises 14 residues. Between the trimmed V and J ends, which lost 7 bases and 5 bases, there was a span of 17 bases. CDR3 in amino acids: CASNFLQGVYGYTF. The CDR3, as DNA: TGTGCCAGCAATTTCTTACAGGGCGTTTATGGCTACACCTTC.

This clone has just one count. V is TRBV18 and J is TRBJ2-7, with a tentative D call TRBD1 (5 bases). CDR3 length equals 13 residues. CDR1 and CDR2 from the germline V gene are KGHSH and LQKENI. Trimming pared 3 bases from V and 2 bases from J, leaving 8 bases between. The CDR3 is CASSPKGPYEQYV. DNA of the CDR3: TGTGCCAGCTCACCGAAGGGGCCCTACGAGCAGTACGTC.

The V gene is TRBV2, the J gene TRBJ1-5; tentatively, D is TRBD1 (5 bases). This CDR3 spans 14 amino acids. The germline CDR1 and CDR2 sequences are SNHLY and FYNNEI. V was trimmed by 2 bases and J by 7 bases, leaving 12 bases between them. CDR3: CASSETGGGQPQHF. As DNA, the CDR3 is TGTGCCAGCAGTGAAACGGGGGGTGGGCAGCCCCAGCATTTT.

The chain carries TRBV11-2 and TRBJ1-1; no firm D call. Germline V gives CDR1 SGHAT, CDR2 FQNNGV. The ends were cut back, 4 bases at V and 1 base at J, with 7 bases in the middle. This CDR3 has 13 amino acids. This chain's CDR3 is CASSSDGNTEAFF. CDR3 sequence (DNA): TGTGCCAGCAGCTCAGACGGGAACACTGAAGCTTTCTTT.

The chain couples TRBV5-1 to TRBJ1-5, with unresolved D. CDR1 SGHRS and CDR2 YFSETQ come from the germline V gene. Trimming stripped 0 bases from V and 4 bases from J, with 11 bases between. The CDR3 has 15 amino acids. The CDR3: CASSLAGEINQPQHF. The CDR3 bases are TGCGCCAGCAGCTTGGCCGGGGAGATTAATCAGCCCCAGCATTTT.

This chain connects TRBV18 to TRBJ1-1; D remains unclear. Germline lookup yields CDR1 KGHSH and CDR2 LQKENI. V lost 3 bases and J lost 0, with 17 bases in between. CDR3 length: 17 residues. CDR3 sequence: CASSPTTGFYMNTEAFF. CDR3 nucleotides: TGTGCCAGCTCACCTACAACCGGGTTTTACATGAACACTGAAGCTTTCTTT. Full variable domain (outside the CDR3, taken from reference TRBV18 and TRBJ1-1): NAGVMQNPRHLVRRRGQEARLRCSPMKGHSHVYWYRQLPEEGLKFMVYLQKENIIDESGMPKERFSAEFPKEGPSILRIQQVVRGDSAAYFCASSPTTGFYMNTEAFFGQGTRLTVV.

This sequence joins TRBV7-2 and TRBJ2-1, with D perhaps TRBD2 (6 bases). This CDR3 spans 15 amino acids. Germline V gives CDR1 SGHTA, CDR2 FQGNSA. The V end was cut by 2 bases, the J end by 7 bases, with 15 bases between. Here the CDR3 DNA reads TGTGCCAGCAGCTTACTAGCGAGGAGAACTAATGAGCAGTTCTTC. Translation gives CASSLLARRTNEQFF.

The rearrangement joins TRBV7-9 to TRBJ1-2, with 8 bases lining up with TRBD1. CDR3 size: 13 residues. The germline CDR1 and CDR2 sequences are SEHNR and FQNEAQ (reference sequence). The V segment lost 5 bases and the J segment 6 bases; nucleotides outside the gene matches: 5. CDR3 coding DNA: TGTGCCAGCAGCCCCGACAGGGGAAATGGCTACACCTTC. It translates to CASSPDRGNGYTF.

This chain links TRBV5-1 with TRBJ2-2; 13 nucleotides agree with TRBD2. J gave up 5 bases and V 5 bases, and 3 bases lay outside the gene matches. Per the germline V gene, CDR1 is SGHRS and CDR2 is YFSETQ. This CDR3 region has 15 residues. The CDR3 spells CASREGLAGTGELFF. The DNA of the CDR3 is TGCGCCAGCAGGGAGGGACTAGCGGGGACCGGGGAGCTGTTTTTT. Drawing the rest from reference TRBV5-1 and TRBJ2-2, the complete variable domain is KAGVTQTPRYLIKTRGQQVTLSCSPISGHRSVSWYQQTPGQGLQFLFEYFSETQRNKGNFPGRFSGRQFSNSRSEMNVSTLELGDSALYLCASREGLAGTGELFFGEGSRLTVL.

V and J are TRBV7-9 and TRBJ2-6; D call uncertain. Trimming pared 5 bases from V and 0 bases from J, leaving 8 bases between. CDR1 and CDR2 from the germline V gene are SEHNR and FQNEAQ (reference sequence). This CDR3 is built from 15 residues. The CDR3 DNA reads as TGTGCCAGCAGCCTAGGAGTCTCTGGGGCCAACGTCCTGACTTTC. It translates to CASSLGVSGANVLTF.

The chain recombines TRBV27 with TRBJ1-5, with 7 bases lining up with TRBD1. J was trimmed by 7 bases and V by 6 bases; bases with no gene match: 9. This CDR3 has 14 residues. CDR1 MNHEY and CDR2 SMNVEV come from the germline V gene (reference sequence). The CDR3 region has the DNA TGTGCCAGCAGCCGACAGGGTAGCACCCAGCCCCAGCATTTT. As protein: CASSRQGSTQPQHF.

This clone was observed a single time. The chain is built from TRBV2 and TRBJ2-7, with D perhaps TRBD1 (7 bases). Germline V gives CDR1 SNHLY, CDR2 FYNNEI. The CDR3 is 16 amino acids. V was cut by 1 base and J by 7 bases, with 20 bases left in between. CDR3 sequence (DNA): TGTGCCAGCAGTGAAGAAGGGGGCTATCGTGCGGGGGAGCAGTACGTC. Translating gives CASSEEGGYRAGEQYV.

The chain joins TRBV2 to TRBJ2-7; 9 nucleotides line up with TRBD1. This CDR3 is built from 16 residues. Trimming cost V 10 bases and J 0 bases; bases outside gene matches: 13. CDR1 and CDR2 from the germline V gene are SNHLY and FYNNEI. The CDR3, as DNA: TGTGCCACCAGACAGGGGGTTGGTTCGAGCTCCTACGAGCAGTACTTC. Translated: CATRQGVGSSSYEQYF.